These 10 T cell receptor beta chains share one sample of origin, sequenced in a study of blood T cell repertoires in COVID-19. Sequencing was performed with immunoSEQ multiplex PCR; in TCRdb, only in-frame clones are kept and a portion is missing. The sample lists about 120,000 clones; 85% to 90% were seen once. Material: peripheral blood. Every receptor here comes from a woman aged 45-65 years with acute or convalescent COVID-19.

The chain links TRBV6-4 to TRBJ2-3; 11 nucleotides agree with TRBD2. Germline-derived CDR1 and CDR2 are MRHNA and SNTAGT. CDR3 length equals 15 residues. V trimming: 3 bases; J trimming: 3 bases; junction bases outside the gene matches: 2. CDR3 coding DNA: TGTGCCAGCAGTGAACTAGCGGGAGCGACAGATACGCAGTATTTT. Protein product: CASSELAGATDTQYF.

The chain carries TRBV15 and TRBJ1-2, with D tentatively TRBD1 (5 bases). The CDR3 has 15 amino acids. V lost 3 bases to trimming and J lost 4 bases, with 15 bases between them. Germline values: CDR1 LNHNV, CDR2 YYDKDF (reference sequence). The chain's CDR3 is CATSSGGAGFYGYTF. DNA for the CDR3: TGTGCCACCAGCAGTGGTGGGGCAGGGTTCTATGGCTACACCTTC.

This rearrangement joins TRBV18 to TRBJ2-7, with 10 positions matching TRBD1. This CDR3 contains 13 residues. V was clipped by 3 bases and J by 10 bases; unmatched bases: 6. The germline gives CDR1 KGHSH, CDR2 LQKENI. Written as DNA, the CDR3 is TGTGCCAGCTCACCGGGACAGGGGATTGAACAGTACTTC. Its translation is CASSPGQGIEQYF.

V and J are TRBV9 and TRBJ2-7; perhaps TRBD2 as D (5 bases). Germline lookup yields CDR1 SGDLS and CDR2 YYNGEE. The CDR3 runs to 14 residues. V dropped 4 bases and J dropped 5 bases, with 16 bases sitting between them. The CDR3 loop is CASSPRLLRDEQYF. Here the CDR3 DNA reads TGTGCCAGCAGCCCCAGACTACTAAGGGACGAGCAGTACTTC.

The chain couples TRBV7-9 to TRBJ1-1; D uncertain. CDR3 length: 15 amino acids. Trimming removed 1 base from V and 0 bases from J, with 9 bases in between. From germline, CDR1 is SEHNR and CDR2 FQNEAQ (reference sequence). As DNA, the CDR3 is TGTGCCAGCAGCTTAGGGTTCCCGGTGAACACTGAAGCTTTCTTT. Translated, it gives CASSLGFPVNTEAFF.

The gene calls are TRBV19 and TRBJ2-3, with 7 bases aligning to TRBD1. Germline CDR1 and CDR2: LNHDA and SQIVND (reference sequence). The CDR3 is 15 amino acids. After removal of 1 base from V and 1 base from J, the junction contained 2 bases not matched to a gene. In nucleotides, the CDR3 is TGTGCCAGTAGTATAGGAGGGGGCGGCACAGATACGCAGTATTTT. It is translated as CASSIGGGGTDTQYF.

The chain couples TRBV24-1 to TRBJ1-4, with TRBD1 as a possible D gene (5 bases). V lost 4 bases to trimming and J lost 7 bases, with 15 bases between them. Looked up from germline, CDR1 is KGHDR and CDR2 is SFDVKD. This CDR3 has 15 residues. In nucleotides, the CDR3 is TGTGCCACCAGTGACCCCGTCAGCACAGGTGAAAAACTGTTTTTT. Translation: CATSDPVSTGEKLFF.

The chain uses TRBV30 and TRBJ1-3; D gene ambiguous. The germline V gene has CDR1 GTSNPN and CDR2 SVGIG (reference sequence). Between the trimmed V and J ends, which lost 5 bases and 0 bases, there was a span of 8 bases. The CDR3 is 13 amino acids. In DNA, the CDR3 is TGTGCCTGGCAGTCCAACTCTGGAAACACCATATATTTT. It is translated as CAWQSNSGNTIYF. The variable domain in full, with the rest retrieved from reference TRBV30 and TRBJ1-3, is SQTIHQWPATLVQPVGSPLSLECTVEGTSNPNLYWYRQAAGRGLQLLFYSVGIGQISSEVPQNLSASRPQDRQFILSSKKLLLSDSGFYLCAWQSNSGNTIYFGEGSWLTVV.

The chain employs TRBV4-3 and TRBJ2-2; D unresolved. CDR1 is LGHNA and CDR2 is YSLEER in the germline V gene. V lost 4 bases to trimming and J lost 1 base, with 13 bases between them. This CDR3 has 16 amino acids. Here the CDR3 DNA reads TGCGCCAGCAGCCTCTCTCCTGCGGAGAACACCGGGGAGCTGTTTTTT. Its protein product is CASSLSPAENTGELFF.

This clone was recorded a few times. The sample has other DNA sequences that encode this CDR3 too. The CDR3 region is CASTRQGYGANVLTF. For the CDR3, the DNA is TGTGCCAGTACCAGGCAGGGATACGGGGCCAACGTCCTGACTTTC. The genes are TRBV19 and TRBJ2-6; possible D gene TRBD1, 5 bases. This CDR3 has 15 residues. The V and J ends lost 7 bases and 4 bases respectively, with 14 bases between them. Per germline, CDR1 LNHDA and CDR2 SQIVND (reference sequence).